One sample yielded the 24 T cell receptor beta chains listed below, sequenced in a study of T-cell memory formation after mild COVID-19. TCRdb itself ran the 5' RACE reads through MiXCR, one entry per CDR3 protein. The data hold approximately 560,000 distinct CDR3 sequences, with approximately 15% observed a single time. Sequenced input: PBMCs or a T cell subset sorted from them (not recorded which). These receptors all come from an adult woman who had mild COVID-19 (a few samples of this study predate the infection). Cell type and time point are not known.

The chain employs TRBV29-1 and TRBJ2-3; 9 bases match TRBD2. The CDR3 consists of 13 residues. V lost 6 bases and J lost 0; bases outside the gene matches: 1. From germline, CDR1 is SQVTM and CDR2 ANQGSEA. The CDR3 region has the DNA TGCAGCGTCCTAGCGGGAAGCACAGATACGCAGTATTTT. Its protein is CSVLAGSTDTQYF.

The chain carries TRBV7-9 and TRBJ2-3; the D is unclear. Germline assignment: CDR1 SEHNR and CDR2 FQNEAQ (reference sequence). Trimming took off 5 bases at V and 0 bases at J, with 9 bases between the two ends. The CDR3 is 14 residues long. The CDR3 here is CASSLTVSTDTQYF. In DNA, the CDR3 is TGTGCCAGCAGCCTGACTGTGAGCACAGATACGCAGTATTTT.

CDR3 loop: CATRQAPSGGAGEQFF. DNA of the CDR3: TGTGCCACCAGGCAAGCGCCGAGCGGGGGGGCCGGTGAGCAGTTCTTC. The rearrangement links TRBV15 to TRBJ2-1, with TRBD2 matching over 10 bases. Germline assignment: CDR1 LNHNV and CDR2 YYDKDF (reference sequence). The CDR3 covers 16 residues. The junction had 14 bases not matched to a gene; V was cut back by 6 bases and J by 9 bases.

The chain is built from TRBV27 and TRBJ2-7, with D perhaps TRBD1 (5 bases). Germline CDR1 and CDR2: MNHEY and SMNVEV (reference sequence). Trimming took off 3 bases at V and 5 bases at J, with 26 bases between the two ends. CDR3 length equals 18 residues. The CDR3 nucleotides read TGTGCCAGCAGTTTTGGGGTTTCATCCGCAGGGTTTATCCACGAGCAGTACTTC. Translating gives CASSFGVSSAGFIHEQYF.

In its sample, this clonotype was seen many times. The genes are TRBV20-1 and TRBJ1-6; 11 nucleotides line up with TRBD1. Germline V gives CDR1 DFQATT, CDR2 SNEGSKA (reference sequence). V gave up 2 bases and J gave up 7 bases; unmatched junction bases: 4. The CDR3 length is 15 residues. The CDR3 bases are TGCAGTGCTAGATCCGGGACAGGGGGGAATTCACCCCTCCACTTT. Encoded protein: CSARSGTGGNSPLHF.

This clonotype was detected only a few times. The rearrangement links TRBV5-1 to TRBJ2-5; no reliable D call. CDR1 is SGHRS and CDR2 is YFSETQ in the germline V gene. Trimming took off 5 bases at V and 3 bases at J, with 11 bases between the two ends. The CDR3 contains 13 residues. The CDR3 DNA sequence: TGCGCCAGCAGTACCGGACCGGAAGAGACCCAGTACTTC. This translates into CASSTGPEETQYF.

The V and J genes are TRBV27 and TRBJ1-1; 7 bases align to TRBD1. After removal of 4 bases from V and 7 bases from J, the junction contained 9 bases not matched to a gene. The CDR3 has 14 amino acids. CDR1 is MNHEY, CDR2 SMNVEV, per germline (reference sequence). CDR3 DNA: TGTGCCAGCAGTTGGGTCACAGGGGCGAATGAAGCTTTCTTT. Residues: CASSWVTGANEAFF.

The genes are TRBV5-1 and TRBJ2-1; perhaps TRBD2 as D (7 bases). Germline values: CDR1 SGHRS, CDR2 YFSETQ. CDR3 length equals 13 residues. V was clipped by 3 bases and J by 9 bases, with 13 bases between them. For the CDR3, the DNA is TGCGCCAGCAGCTCCGGGGGGCATGGTGAGCAGTTCTTC. This translates into CASSSGGHGEQFF.

The chain has TRBV24-1 and TRBJ2-3; D perhaps matches TRBD1 (6 bases). The germline V gene has CDR1 KGHDR and CDR2 SFDVKD. V lost 5 bases and J lost 6, with 14 bases in between. The CDR3 runs to 14 residues. This CDR3 is CATSARTGTDTQYF. CDR3 coding DNA: TGTGCCACCAGTGCAAGAACAGGGACCGATACGCAGTATTTT.

Only a few counts were recorded for this clonotype. The gene calls are TRBV12-3 or TRBV12-4 and TRBJ2-7; possible D gene TRBD2, 5 bases. V was pared by 0 bases and J by 3 bases, with 9 bases between. The CDR3 has 14 amino acids. Here the CDR3 DNA reads TGTGCCAGCAGTTTAGCGGGCGACTACTACGAGCAGTACTTC. Translating it yields CASSLAGDYYEQYF.

J is TRBJ1-3 and V is TRBV7-9; TRBD1 matches at 9 bases. V dropped 4 bases and J dropped 2; count of bases not matched to a gene: 6. Germline V gene lookup returns CDR1 SEHNR and CDR2 FQNEAQ (reference sequence). The CDR3 extends over 16 amino acids. Here the CDR3 reads CASSSTDRGPGNTIYF. The CDR3 nucleotides are TGTGCCAGCAGCTCCACGGACAGGGGTCCTGGAAACACCATATATTTT.

There are a few counts of this clonotype. This chain joins TRBV7-9 and TRBJ2-5, with D unclear. In germline, CDR1 is SEHNR, CDR2 FQNEAQ (reference sequence). There are 14 residues in the CDR3. Trimming removed 1 base from V and 2 bases from J, with 8 bases in between. The CDR3 region is CASSLGQTQETQYF. The DNA of the CDR3 is TGTGCCAGCAGCTTAGGGCAGACACAAGAGACCCAGTACTTC.

The chain is built from TRBV29-1 and TRBJ1-3, with 7 positions matching TRBD1. CDR1 is SQVTM, CDR2 ANQGSEA, per germline. This CDR3 has 14 residues. Germline trimming cut 7 bases from V and 2 bases from J; bases unmatched to any gene: 8. The CDR3 protein is CSGSPDRAGNTIYF. Here the CDR3 DNA reads TGCAGCGGGTCGCCTGACAGGGCTGGAAACACCATATATTTT.

DNA for the CDR3: TGTGCCATCAGTGAGCCATTAGGGTCGGGGCGCGGGAGATACAATGAGCAGTTCTTC. Protein: CAISEPLGSGRGRYNEQFF. The chain carries TRBV10-3 and TRBJ2-1; TRBD2 aligns across 7 bases. Germline values: CDR1 ENHRY, CDR2 SYGVKD. V was clipped by 2 bases and J by 4 bases; unmatched bases: 17. The CDR3 covers 19 residues.

The rearrangement uses TRBV20-1 and TRBJ2-1; D is perhaps TRBD2 (6 bases). The V and J ends lost 3 bases and 7 bases respectively, with 22 bases between them. The V gene's germline CDR1 is DFQATT and CDR2 SNEGSKA (reference sequence). CDR3 size: 16 residues. The CDR3 spells CSASGSAGLPGNEQFF. The CDR3 DNA reads as TGCAGTGCTAGTGGTAGTGCGGGGTTACCGGGGAATGAGCAGTTCTTC.

This clonotype was counted only a few times. V and J are TRBV20-1 and TRBJ2-5; TRBD2 aligns across 11 bases. Looked up from germline, CDR1 is DFQATT and CDR2 is SNEGSKA (reference sequence). Losses at the gene ends were 3 bases for V and 1 base for J; bases not matched to a gene: 13. This CDR3 is 18 amino acids long. The CDR3 DNA sequence: TGCAGTGCTAGGGTCCTTCGGGCTAGCGGGGGGCCCCAAGAGACCCAGTACTTC. Residues: CSARVLRASGGPQETQYF.

This clonotype has only a few counts. The chain couples TRBV4-1 to TRBJ2-1; 11 positions match TRBD2. Germline lookup yields CDR1 MGHRA and CDR2 YSYEKL. V trimming: 1 base; J trimming: 6 bases; junction bases outside the gene matches: 8. There are 17 residues in the CDR3. As DNA, the CDR3 is TGCGCCAGCAGCCAAGCTCCACTAGCGGGGGACGCCAATGAGCAGTTCTTC. Its protein product is CASSQAPLAGDANEQFF.

The rearrangement links TRBV7-6 to TRBJ2-1, with 10 bases fitting TRBD2. J lost 3 bases, V lost 4 bases, and 6 bases had no gene match. From germline, CDR1 is SGHVS and CDR2 FNYEAQ. This CDR3 is 16 amino acids long. The DNA of the CDR3 is TGTGCCAGCAGCTACCGGACTAGCGGCCACTACAATGAGCAGTTCTTC. Protein sequence: CASSYRTSGHYNEQFF.

This sequence joins TRBV20-1 and TRBJ1-2, with 7 nucleotides matching TRBD1. Germline CDR1 and CDR2: DFQATT and SNEGSKA (reference sequence). The CDR3 consists of 14 residues. J gave up 6 bases and V 0 bases, and 7 bases lay outside the gene matches. This CDR3 is CSARETGVPHGYTF. The CDR3 region has the DNA TGCAGTGCTAGAGAAACAGGGGTCCCACATGGCTACACCTTC.

The sample holds many counts of this clonotype. This chain connects TRBV3-1 to TRBJ2-1; TRBD2 matches at 7 bases. This CDR3 contains 16 residues. V shed 1 base, J shed 4 bases, and the junction held 7 bases outside the gene matches. Germline CDR1 reads LGHDT; CDR2 reads YNNKEL (reference sequence). The CDR3 loop reads CASSQVERGYYNEQFF. The CDR3 coding sequence is TGTGCCAGCAGCCAAGTGGAGCGGGGATATTACAATGAGCAGTTCTTC.

For the CDR3, the DNA is TGCGCCAGCAGCTGGAGAACCAGGGGTACTGAAGCTTTCTTT. This codes for CASSWRTRGTEAFF. The chain employs TRBV5-1 and TRBJ1-1; weak D call: TRBD1 (6 bases). Between the trimmed V and J ends, which lost 3 bases and 5 bases, there was a span of 14 bases. The CDR3 has 14 amino acids. Germline CDR1 and CDR2: SGHRS and YFSETQ.

V and J are TRBV29-1 and TRBJ2-7; D is ambiguous. CDR3 length: 13 residues. Germline V CDR1 and CDR2: SQVTM, ANQGSEA. V was cut by 4 bases and J by 5 bases, with 15 bases left in between. Here the CDR3 reads CSVVVLSRDEQYF. As DNA, the CDR3 is TGCAGCGTTGTAGTGCTGAGTCGTGACGAGCAGTACTTC.

The J gene is TRBJ2-2, the V gene TRBV10-3; unclear D gene. CDR1 is ENHRY, CDR2 SYGVKD, per germline. The CDR3 has 14 residues. V lost 2 bases, J lost 3 bases, and 7 bases lay in between. CDR3 in DNA: TGTGCCATCAGTGAGATGGGCGACACCGGGGAGCTGTTTTTT. Translating gives CAISEMGDTGELFF.

V is TRBV29-1 and J is TRBJ2-7; no firm D call. CDR3 size: 14 residues. Germline V gene lookup returns CDR1 SQVTM and CDR2 ANQGSEA. The germline V and J ends were trimmed by 3 bases and 2 bases, with 14 bases remaining between them. Written as DNA, the CDR3 is TGCAGCGTTGAGCTGCCCCAGAGCACCTACGAGCAGTACTTC. This gives the protein CSVELPQSTYEQYF.